These 16 T cell receptor beta chains share one sample of origin, sequenced in a study of T cell responses to AZD1222 COVID-19 vaccine. Only in-frame clones appear in the TCRdb table, and some are missing; sequencing was by immunoSEQ multiplex PCR. The sample includes about 120,000 clones, roughly 92% of them seen just once. Sequencing used peripheral blood, obtained on day 0 of AZD1222 vaccination. The source of these receptors is an adult in good health.

The rearrangement joins TRBV9 to TRBJ1-1; D gene unclear. The CDR3 contains 14 residues. Trimming pared 0 bases from V and 6 bases from J, leaving 12 bases between. In germline, CDR1 is SGDLS, CDR2 YYNGEE. CDR3 protein: CASSVVGQAPEAFF. The DNA of the CDR3 is TGTGCCAGCAGCGTAGTTGGGCAGGCCCCTGAAGCTTTCTTT.

V and J are TRBV14 and TRBJ1-1; D not certain. V lost 1 base to trimming and J lost 10 bases, with 13 bases between them. The CDR3 totals 13 residues. Germline loops: CDR1 SGHDN, CDR2 FVKESK. This CDR3 reads CASSQAHADGAFF. CDR3 in DNA: TGTGCCAGCAGCCAAGCCCACGCGGACGGAGCTTTCTTT.

The rearrangement links TRBV7-2 to TRBJ1-2, with 8 bases that match TRBD1. This CDR3 region has 15 residues. Germline trimming cut 2 bases from V and 3 bases from J; bases unmatched to any gene: 5. From germline, CDR1 is SGHTA and CDR2 FQGNSA. CDR3 protein: CASSLMGQADYGYTF. The CDR3 DNA reads TGTGCCAGCAGCTTAATGGGACAGGCCGACTATGGCTACACCTTC.

The chain uses TRBV2 and TRBJ1-2; D unclear. This CDR3 has 14 residues. Trimming stripped 1 base from V and 4 bases from J, with 10 bases between. Per the germline V gene, CDR1 is SNHLY and CDR2 is FYNNEI. The CDR3 here is CASSEGEDLYGYTF. In nucleotides, the CDR3 is TGTGCCAGCAGTGAAGGAGAGGACCTCTATGGCTACACCTTC.

The chain employs TRBV3-1 (or the pseudogene TRBV3-2) and TRBJ1-2; unclear D gene. The ends were cut back, 2 bases at V and 4 bases at J, with 11 bases in the middle. The CDR3 spans 14 residues. Germline V gene lookup returns CDR1 LGHDT and CDR2 YNNKEL (reference sequence). CDR3 bases: TGTGCCAGCAGCCAATCGGTTTTGAGCTATGGCTACACCTTC. It encodes CASSQSVLSYGYTF.

The V and J genes are TRBV5-1 and TRBJ1-2; D is ambiguous. This CDR3 is built from 14 residues. Trimming cost V 6 bases and J 2 bases, with 14 bases left between them. Germline assignment: CDR1 SGHRS and CDR2 YFSETQ. Here the CDR3 DNA reads TGCGCCAGCACCCCTATTGGAGTCAACTATGGCTACACCTTC. This translates into CASTPIGVNYGYTF.

This CDR3 is CASSLLRGARLGTEAFF. CDR3 nucleotide sequence: TGTGCCAGCAGCTTATTGAGGGGGGCGCGCCTGGGCACTGAAGCTTTCTTT. The chain links TRBV7-2 to TRBJ1-1; D might be TRBD1 (6 bases). CDR3 length: 17 residues. V gave up 2 bases and J gave up 4 bases, with 20 bases separating them. Germline assignment: CDR1 SGHTA and CDR2 FQGNSA. The full variable domain, completed using reference TRBV7-2 and TRBJ1-1, is GAGVSQSPSNKVTEKGKDVELRCDPISGHTALYWYRQSLGQGLEFLIYFQGNSAPDKSGLPSDRFSAERTGGSVSTLTIQRTQQEDSAVYLCASSLLRGARLGTEAFFGQGTRLTVV.

The J gene is TRBJ2-5, the V gene TRBV6-5; TRBD2 might be the D (5 bases). CDR1 is MNHEY, CDR2 SVGAGI, per germline. Trimming removed 6 bases at V and 1 base at J, with 15 bases between. The CDR3 length is 15 residues. The CDR3 region is CASSNGLVLQETQYF. The CDR3 DNA reads TGTGCCAGCAGCAACGGACTCGTACTCCAAGAGACCCAGTACTTC.

V usage is TRBV6-5 and J usage is TRBJ1-2; D unresolved. The germline gives CDR1 MNHEY, CDR2 SVGAGI. The CDR3 spans 10 residues. V was trimmed by 9 bases and J by 1 base, leaving 3 bases between them. CDR3 bases: TGTGCCAGGTATAACTATGGCTACACCTTC. Protein sequence: CARYNYGYTF.

CDR3 amino acids: CAISESGGGLAFF. The CDR3 DNA sequence: TGTGCCATCAGTGAGAGTGGAGGAGGGCTGGCTTTCTTT. The genes are TRBV10-3 and TRBJ1-1, with D unresolved. The V end lost 2 bases, the J end lost 11 bases, and 15 bases lay between the germline ends. The CDR3 contains 13 residues. CDR1 ENHRY and CDR2 SYGVKD come from the germline V gene.

This sequence joins TRBV2 and TRBJ1-1; the D gene is possibly TRBD1 (5 bases). The CDR3 is made up of 15 amino acids. With 0 bases removed from V and 5 bases from J, the gap between germline ends came to 13 bases. CDR1 and CDR2 from the germline V gene are SNHLY and FYNNEI. CDR3 protein: CASSEAEGAWTEAFF. The DNA of the CDR3 is TGTGCCAGCAGTGAAGCGGAAGGGGCTTGGACTGAAGCTTTCTTT.

The V and J genes are TRBV19 and TRBJ1-2; the D is unclear. The CDR3 length is 15 residues. Per the germline V gene, CDR1 is LNHDA and CDR2 is SQIVND (reference sequence). V shed 6 bases and J shed 0 bases, with 14 bases lying between them. DNA for the CDR3: TGTGCCAGTAGCCCCCGGGCAAAAGCTAACTATGGCTACACCTTC. This translates into CASSPRAKANYGYTF.

With respect to this clone: The identical CDR3 is also encoded by other nucleotide sequences in the sample. V usage is TRBV7-2 and J usage is TRBJ1-1; tentative D call: TRBD1 (5 bases). V was trimmed by 5 bases and J by 4 bases, leaving 14 bases between them. CDR3 length: 14 amino acids. Germline V gene lookup returns CDR1 SGHTA and CDR2 FQGNSA. The DNA of the CDR3 is TGTGCCAGCAGCCCTCGGCGGGGCGGCACTGAAGCTTTCTTT. Translating gives CASSPRRGGTEAFF.

The rearrangement joins TRBV6-6 to TRBJ2-3; D is possibly TRBD2 (6 bases). The CDR3 totals 13 residues. Germline assignment: CDR1 MNHNY and CDR2 SVGAGI (reference sequence). V was cut by 6 bases and J by 5 bases, with 12 bases left in between. CDR3 sequence: CASRQGGEDTQYF. CDR3 sequence (DNA): TGTGCCAGCAGGCAGGGAGGAGAAGATACGCAGTATTTT.

J is TRBJ2-2 and V is TRBV7-3, with D tentatively TRBD2 (6 bases). Per germline, CDR1 SGHTA and CDR2 FQGTGA. This CDR3 is built from 13 residues. The ends were cut back, 5 bases at V and 7 bases at J, with 11 bases in the middle. In DNA form, the CDR3 reads TGTGCCAGCAGCAGCGGGCAGGGCGGGGAGCTGTTTTTT. Protein sequence: CASSSGQGGELFF.

CDR3 DNA: TGTGCCAGCAGCTTTGCAGGGGACACTGAAGCTTTCTTT. Protein: CASSFAGDTEAFF. The chain employs TRBV11-1 and TRBJ1-1; a weak D match, TRBD1 (6 bases). Germline V gene sequence: CDR1 SGHAT, CDR2 FQDESV (reference sequence). There are 13 residues in the CDR3. V shed 3 bases and J shed 3 bases, with 8 bases lying between them. The full variable domain, rest sourced from reference TRBV11-1 and TRBJ1-1, is EAEVAQSPRYKITEKSQAVAFWCDPISGHATLYWYRQILGQGPELLVQFQDESVVDDSQLPKDRFSAERLKGVDSTLKIQPAELGDSAMYLCASSFAGDTEAFFGQGTRLTVV.